This T cell receptor (beta chain) came from a study of cytomegalovirus exposure and HLA in healthy donors. PCR was performed using 60 Vbeta and 13 Jbeta primers. Sequencing was performed with immunoSEQ multiplex PCR; in TCRdb, only in-frame clones are kept and a portion is missing. Found here are 110,000 to 150,000 clones, over 60% of them singletons; the top ten hold approximately 2%. The sequenced sample was PBMCs. The TCR was taken from a woman in her forties in good health and CMV-seronegative.

The CDR3 region has the DNA TGTGCCAGCAGTACCCGGGATCTACTGACTTTC. Translation: CASSTRDLLTF. This rearrangement joins TRBV6-6 to TRBJ2-6; tentatively, D is TRBD2 (5 bases). The CDR3 extends over 11 amino acids. Germline values: CDR1 MNHNY, CDR2 SVGAGI (reference sequence). V was cut by 5 bases and J by 16 bases, with 12 bases left in between.